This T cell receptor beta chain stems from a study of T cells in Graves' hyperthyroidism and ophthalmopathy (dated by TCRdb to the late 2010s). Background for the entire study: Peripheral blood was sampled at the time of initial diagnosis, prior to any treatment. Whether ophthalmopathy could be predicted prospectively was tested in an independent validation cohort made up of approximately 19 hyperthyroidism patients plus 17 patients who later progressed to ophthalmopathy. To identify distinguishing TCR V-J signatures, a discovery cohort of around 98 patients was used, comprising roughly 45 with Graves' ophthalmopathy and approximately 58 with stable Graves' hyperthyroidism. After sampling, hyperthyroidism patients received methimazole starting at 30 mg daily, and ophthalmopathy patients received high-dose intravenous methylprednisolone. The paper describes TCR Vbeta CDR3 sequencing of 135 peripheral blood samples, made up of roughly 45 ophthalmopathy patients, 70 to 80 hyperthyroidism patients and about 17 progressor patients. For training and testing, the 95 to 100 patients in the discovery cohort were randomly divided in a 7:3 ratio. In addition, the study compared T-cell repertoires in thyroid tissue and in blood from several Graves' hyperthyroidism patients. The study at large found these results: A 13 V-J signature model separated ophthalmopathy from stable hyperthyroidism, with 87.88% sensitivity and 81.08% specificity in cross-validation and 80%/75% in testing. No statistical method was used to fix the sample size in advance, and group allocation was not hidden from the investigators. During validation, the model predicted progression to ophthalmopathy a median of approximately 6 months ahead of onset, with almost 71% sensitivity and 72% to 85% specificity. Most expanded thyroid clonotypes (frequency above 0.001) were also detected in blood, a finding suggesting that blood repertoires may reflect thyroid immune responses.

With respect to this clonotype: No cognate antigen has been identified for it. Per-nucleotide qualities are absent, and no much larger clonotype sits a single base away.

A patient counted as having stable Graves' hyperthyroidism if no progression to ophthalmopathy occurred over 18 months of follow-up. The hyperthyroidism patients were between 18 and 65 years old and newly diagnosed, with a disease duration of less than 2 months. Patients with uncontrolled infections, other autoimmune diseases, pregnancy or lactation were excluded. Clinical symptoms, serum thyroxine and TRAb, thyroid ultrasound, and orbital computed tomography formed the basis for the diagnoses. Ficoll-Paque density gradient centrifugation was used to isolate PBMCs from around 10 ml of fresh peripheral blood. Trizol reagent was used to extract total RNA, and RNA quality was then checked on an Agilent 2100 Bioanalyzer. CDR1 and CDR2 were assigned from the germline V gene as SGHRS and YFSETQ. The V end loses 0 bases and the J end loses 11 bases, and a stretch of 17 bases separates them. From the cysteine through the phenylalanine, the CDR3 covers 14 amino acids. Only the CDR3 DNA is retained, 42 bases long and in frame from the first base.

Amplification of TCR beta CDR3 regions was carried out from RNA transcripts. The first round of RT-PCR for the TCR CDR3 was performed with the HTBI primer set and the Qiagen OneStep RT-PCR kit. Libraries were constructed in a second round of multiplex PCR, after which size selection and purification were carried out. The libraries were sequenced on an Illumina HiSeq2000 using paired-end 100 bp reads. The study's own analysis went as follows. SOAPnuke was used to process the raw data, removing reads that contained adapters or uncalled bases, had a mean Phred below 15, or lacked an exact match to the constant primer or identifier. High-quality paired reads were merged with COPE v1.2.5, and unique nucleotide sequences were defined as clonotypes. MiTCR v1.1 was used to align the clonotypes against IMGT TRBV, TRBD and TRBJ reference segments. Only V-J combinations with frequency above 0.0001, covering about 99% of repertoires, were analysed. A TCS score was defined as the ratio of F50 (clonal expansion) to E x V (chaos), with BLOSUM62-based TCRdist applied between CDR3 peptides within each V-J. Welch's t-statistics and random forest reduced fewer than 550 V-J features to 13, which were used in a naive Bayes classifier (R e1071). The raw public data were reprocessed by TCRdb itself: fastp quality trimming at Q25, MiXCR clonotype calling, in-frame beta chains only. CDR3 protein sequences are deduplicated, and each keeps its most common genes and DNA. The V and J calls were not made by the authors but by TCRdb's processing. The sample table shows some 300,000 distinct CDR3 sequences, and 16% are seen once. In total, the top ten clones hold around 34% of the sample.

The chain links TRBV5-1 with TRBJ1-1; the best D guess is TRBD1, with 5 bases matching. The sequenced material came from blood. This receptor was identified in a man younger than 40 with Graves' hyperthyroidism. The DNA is TGCGCCAGCAGCTTGGAGGGGTCTGGATTTGGTGCTTTCTTT. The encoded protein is CASSLEGSGFGAFF.